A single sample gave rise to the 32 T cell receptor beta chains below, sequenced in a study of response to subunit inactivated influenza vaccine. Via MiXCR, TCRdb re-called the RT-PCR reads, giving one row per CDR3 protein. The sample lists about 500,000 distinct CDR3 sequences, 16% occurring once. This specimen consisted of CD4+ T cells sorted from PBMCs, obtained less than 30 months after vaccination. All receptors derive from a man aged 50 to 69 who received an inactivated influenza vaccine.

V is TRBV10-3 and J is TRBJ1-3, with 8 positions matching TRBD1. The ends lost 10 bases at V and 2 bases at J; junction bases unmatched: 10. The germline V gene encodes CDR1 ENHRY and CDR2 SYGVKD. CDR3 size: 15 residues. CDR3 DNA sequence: TGTGCCACCTCAGGGGGCGGACTAACTGGAAACACCATATATTTT. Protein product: CATSGGGLTGNTIYF.

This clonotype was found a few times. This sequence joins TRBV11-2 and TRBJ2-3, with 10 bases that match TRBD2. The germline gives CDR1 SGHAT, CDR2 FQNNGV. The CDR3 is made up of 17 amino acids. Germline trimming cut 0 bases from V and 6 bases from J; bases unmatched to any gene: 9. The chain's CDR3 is CASSLDELAGARDTQYF. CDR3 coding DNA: TGTGCCAGCAGCTTAGATGAGCTAGCGGGGGCCCGGGATACGCAGTATTTT.

In DNA form, the CDR3 reads TGTGCCAGCAGTTCAGAGGGAGTCGGTAGTGAAAAACTGTTTTTT. Its protein is CASSSEGVGSEKLFF. The gene calls are TRBV28 and TRBJ1-4; D not certain. This CDR3 contains 15 residues. CDR1 and CDR2 from the germline V gene are MDHEN and SYDVKM. The germline V and J ends were trimmed by 4 bases and 7 bases, with 16 bases remaining between them. Using reference TRBV28 and TRBJ1-4 for the parts outside the CDR3, the full variable domain is DVKVTQSSRYLVKRTGEKVFLECVQDMDHENMFWYRQDPGLGLRLIYFSYDVKMKEKGDIPEGYSVSREKKERFSLILESASTNQTSMYLCASSSEGVGSEKLFFGSGTQLSVL.

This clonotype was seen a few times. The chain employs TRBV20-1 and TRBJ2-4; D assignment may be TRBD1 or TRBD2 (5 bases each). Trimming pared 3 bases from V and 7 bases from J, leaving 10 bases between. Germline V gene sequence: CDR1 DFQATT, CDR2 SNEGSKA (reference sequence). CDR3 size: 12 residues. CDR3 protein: CSARRGENIQYF. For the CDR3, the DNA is TGCAGTGCTAGGAGAGGGGAGAACATTCAGTACTTC.

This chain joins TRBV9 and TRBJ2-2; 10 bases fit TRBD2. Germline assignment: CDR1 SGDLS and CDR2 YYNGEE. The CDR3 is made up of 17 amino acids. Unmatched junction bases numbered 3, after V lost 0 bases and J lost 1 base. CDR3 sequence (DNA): TGTGCCAGCAGCGTAGACATAGCGGGAGGGAACACCGGGGAGCTGTTTTTT. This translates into CASSVDIAGGNTGELFF.

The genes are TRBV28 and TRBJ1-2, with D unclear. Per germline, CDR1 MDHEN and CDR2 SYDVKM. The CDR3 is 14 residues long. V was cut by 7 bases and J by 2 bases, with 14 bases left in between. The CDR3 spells CASKAPVRNYGYTF. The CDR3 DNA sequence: TGTGCCAGCAAGGCCCCGGTTAGAAACTATGGCTACACCTTC.

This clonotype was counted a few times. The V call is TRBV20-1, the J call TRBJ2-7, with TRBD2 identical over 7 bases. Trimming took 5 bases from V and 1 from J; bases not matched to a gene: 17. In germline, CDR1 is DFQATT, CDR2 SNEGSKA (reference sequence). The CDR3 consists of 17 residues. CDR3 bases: TGCAGTGCTGGCCGGGACTCTAGCGGAACGGGGTCCTACGAGCAGTACTTC. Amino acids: CSAGRDSSGTGSYEQYF.

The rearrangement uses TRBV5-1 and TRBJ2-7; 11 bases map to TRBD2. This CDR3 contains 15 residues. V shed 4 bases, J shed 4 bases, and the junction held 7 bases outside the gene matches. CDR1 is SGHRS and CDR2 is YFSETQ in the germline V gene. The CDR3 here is CASSRSLAGGYEQYF. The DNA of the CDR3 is TGCGCCAGCAGCCGGAGTTTAGCGGGAGGGTACGAGCAGTACTTC.

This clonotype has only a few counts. For the CDR3, the DNA is TGTGCCACCAGCAGAGATCTCGTCCACAATGAGCAGTTCTTC. This sequence encodes CATSRDLVHNEQFF. The chain has TRBV15 and TRBJ2-1, with D uncertain. Trimming pared 0 bases from V and 5 bases from J, leaving 8 bases between. The CDR3 is 14 amino acids. The germline V gene has CDR1 LNHNV and CDR2 YYDKDF (reference sequence).

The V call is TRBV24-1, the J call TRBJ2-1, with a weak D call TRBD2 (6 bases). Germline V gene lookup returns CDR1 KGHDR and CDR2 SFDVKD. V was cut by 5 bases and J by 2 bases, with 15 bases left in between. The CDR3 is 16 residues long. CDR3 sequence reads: CATSAAGSRPYNEQFF. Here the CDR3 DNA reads TGTGCCACCAGTGCGGCGGGAAGTCGCCCCTACAATGAGCAGTTCTTC.

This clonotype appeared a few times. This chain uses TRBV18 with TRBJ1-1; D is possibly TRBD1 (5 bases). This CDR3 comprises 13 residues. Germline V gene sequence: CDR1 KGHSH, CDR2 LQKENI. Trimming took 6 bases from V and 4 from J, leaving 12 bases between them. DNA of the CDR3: TGTGCCAGCTCTCGGGACCCTGGCACTGAAGCTTTCTTT. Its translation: CASSRDPGTEAFF. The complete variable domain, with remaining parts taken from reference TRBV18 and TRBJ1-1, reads NAGVMQNPRHLVRRRGQEARLRCSPMKGHSHVYWYRQLPEEGLKFMVYLQKENIIDESGMPKERFSAEFPKEGPSILRIQQVVRGDSAAYFCASSRDPGTEAFFGQGTRLTVV.

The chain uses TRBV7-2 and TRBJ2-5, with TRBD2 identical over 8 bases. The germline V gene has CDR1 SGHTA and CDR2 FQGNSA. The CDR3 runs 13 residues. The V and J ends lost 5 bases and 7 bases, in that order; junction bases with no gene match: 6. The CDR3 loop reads CASSLRGGRTQYF. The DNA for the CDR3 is TGTGCCAGCAGCCTCCGGGGGGGCCGGACCCAGTACTTC. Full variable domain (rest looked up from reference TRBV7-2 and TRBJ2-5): GAGVSQSPSNKVTEKGKDVELRCDPISGHTALYWYRQSLGQGLEFLIYFQGNSAPDKSGLPSDRFSAERTGGSVSTLTIQRTQQEDSAVYLCASSLRGGRTQYFGPGTRLLVL.

For the CDR3, the DNA is TGTGCCAGCAGCCCCAGGGTTGTCTTTGAGACCCAGTACTTC. Protein sequence: CASSPRVVFETQYF. The chain links TRBV7-9 to TRBJ2-5; D might be TRBD1 (5 bases). V lost 5 bases to trimming and J lost 5 bases, with 15 bases between them. Germline V CDR1 and CDR2: SEHNR, FQNEAQ (reference sequence). This CDR3 comprises 14 residues. Looking up the rest from reference TRBV7-9 and TRBJ2-5 gives the full variable domain: DTGVSQNPRHKITKRGQNVTFRCDPISEHNRLYWYRQTLGQGPEFLTYFQNEAQLEKSRLLSDRFSAERPKGSFSTLEIQRTEQGDSAMYLCASSPRVVFETQYFGPGTRLLVL.

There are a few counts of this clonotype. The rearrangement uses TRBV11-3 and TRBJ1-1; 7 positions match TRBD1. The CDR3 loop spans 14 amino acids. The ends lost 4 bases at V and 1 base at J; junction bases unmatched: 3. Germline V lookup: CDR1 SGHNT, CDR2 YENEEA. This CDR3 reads CASSSDRENTEAFF. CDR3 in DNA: TGTGCCAGCAGCTCAGACAGGGAGAACACTGAAGCTTTCTTT.

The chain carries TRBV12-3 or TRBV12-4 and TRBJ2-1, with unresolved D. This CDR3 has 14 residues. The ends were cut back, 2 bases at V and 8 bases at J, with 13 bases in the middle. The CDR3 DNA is TGTGCCAGCAGTTTATTGGGGTTTGGGGATGAGCAGTTCTTC. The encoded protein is CASSLLGFGDEQFF.

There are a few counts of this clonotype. The CDR3 DNA follows: TGTGCCACCAGCAGAGGGGGGTCCTACAATGAGCAGTTCTTC. As protein: CATSRGGSYNEQFF. The chain couples TRBV15 to TRBJ2-1, with D perhaps assigned TRBD1 or TRBD2 (5 bases each). The V end lost 1 base, the J end lost 1 base, and 5 bases lay between the germline ends. Germline assignment: CDR1 LNHNV and CDR2 YYDKDF (reference sequence). This CDR3 has 14 residues.

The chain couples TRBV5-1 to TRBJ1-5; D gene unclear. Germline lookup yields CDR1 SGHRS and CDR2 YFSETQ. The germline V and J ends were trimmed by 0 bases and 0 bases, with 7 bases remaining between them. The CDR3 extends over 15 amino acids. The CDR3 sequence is CASSLVPDSNQPQHF. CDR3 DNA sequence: TGCGCCAGCAGCTTGGTCCCGGATAGCAATCAGCCCCAGCATTTT.

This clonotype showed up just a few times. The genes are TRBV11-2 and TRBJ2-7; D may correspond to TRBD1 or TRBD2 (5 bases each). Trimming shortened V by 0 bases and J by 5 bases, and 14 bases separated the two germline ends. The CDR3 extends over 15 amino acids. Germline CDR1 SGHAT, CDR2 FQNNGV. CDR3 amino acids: CASSLDGAGSNEQYF. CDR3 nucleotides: TGTGCCAGCAGCTTAGATGGGGCAGGGAGTAACGAGCAGTACTTC. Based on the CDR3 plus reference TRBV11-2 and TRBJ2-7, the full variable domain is EAGVAQSPRYKIIEKRQSVAFWCNPISGHATLYWYQQILGQGPKLLIQFQNNGVVDDSQLPKDRFSAERLKGVDSTLKIQPAKLEDSAVYLCASSLDGAGSNEQYFGPGTRLTVT.

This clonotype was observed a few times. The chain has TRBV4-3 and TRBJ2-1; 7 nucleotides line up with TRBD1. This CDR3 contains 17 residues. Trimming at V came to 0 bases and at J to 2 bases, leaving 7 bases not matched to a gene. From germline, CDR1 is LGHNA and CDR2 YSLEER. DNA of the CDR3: TGCGCCAGCAGCCAAGAGACACAGGGGCCCACCTACAATGAGCAGTTCTTC. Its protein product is CASSQETQGPTYNEQFF.

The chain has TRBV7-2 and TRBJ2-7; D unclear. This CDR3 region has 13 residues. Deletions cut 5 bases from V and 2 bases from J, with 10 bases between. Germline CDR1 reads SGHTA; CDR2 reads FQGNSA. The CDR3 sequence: CASSRSDTYEQYF. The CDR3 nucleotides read TGTGCCAGCAGCCGATCCGATACCTACGAGCAGTACTTC.

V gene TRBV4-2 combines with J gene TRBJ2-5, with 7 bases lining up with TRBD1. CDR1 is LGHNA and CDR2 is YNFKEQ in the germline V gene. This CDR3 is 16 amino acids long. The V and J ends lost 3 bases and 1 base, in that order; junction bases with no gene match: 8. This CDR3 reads CASSQETGSGQETQYF. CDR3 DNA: TGTGCCAGCAGCCAGGAGACAGGGAGCGGCCAAGAGACCCAGTACTTC.

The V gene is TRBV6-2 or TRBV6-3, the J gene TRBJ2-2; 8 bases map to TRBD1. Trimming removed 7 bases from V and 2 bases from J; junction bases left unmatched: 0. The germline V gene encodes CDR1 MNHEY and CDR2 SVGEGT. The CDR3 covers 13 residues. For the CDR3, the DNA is TGTGCCAGCACAGGGGGCAACACCGGGGAGCTGTTTTTT. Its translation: CASTGGNTGELFF.

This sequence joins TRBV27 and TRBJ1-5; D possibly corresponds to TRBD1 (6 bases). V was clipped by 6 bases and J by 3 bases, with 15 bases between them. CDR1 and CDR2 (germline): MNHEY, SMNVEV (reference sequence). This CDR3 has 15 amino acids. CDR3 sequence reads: CASRPGQYTNQPQHF. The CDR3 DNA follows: TGTGCCAGCAGGCCTGGACAGTACACCAATCAGCCCCAGCATTTT.

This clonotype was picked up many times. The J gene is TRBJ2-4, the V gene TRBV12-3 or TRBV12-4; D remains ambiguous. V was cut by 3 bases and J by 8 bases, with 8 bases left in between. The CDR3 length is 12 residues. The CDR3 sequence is CASSFGSDIQYF. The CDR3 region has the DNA TGTGCCAGCAGTTTTGGATCAGACATTCAGTACTTC.

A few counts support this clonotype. CDR3 DNA: TGTGCCAGCAGTTTTTCGACAGGACTTATGAACACTGAAGCTTTCTTT. Translated, it gives CASSFSTGLMNTEAFF. This chain links TRBV12-3 or TRBV12-4 with TRBJ1-1; a weak D match, TRBD1 (6 bases). This CDR3 has 16 amino acids. The ends were cut back, 3 bases at V and 0 bases at J, with 14 bases in the middle.

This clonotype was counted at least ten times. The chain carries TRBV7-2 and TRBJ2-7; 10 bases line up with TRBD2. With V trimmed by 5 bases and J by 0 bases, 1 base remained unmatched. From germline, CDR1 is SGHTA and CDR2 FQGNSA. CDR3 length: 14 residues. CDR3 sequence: CASSPSGSSYEQYF. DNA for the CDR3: TGTGCCAGCAGCCCTAGCGGGAGCTCCTACGAGCAGTACTTC. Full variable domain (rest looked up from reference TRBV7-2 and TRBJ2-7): GAGVSQSPSNKVTEKGKDVELRCDPISGHTALYWYRQSLGQGLEFLIYFQGNSAPDKSGLPSDRFSAERTGGSVSTLTIQRTQQEDSAVYLCASSPSGSSYEQYFGPGTRLTVT.

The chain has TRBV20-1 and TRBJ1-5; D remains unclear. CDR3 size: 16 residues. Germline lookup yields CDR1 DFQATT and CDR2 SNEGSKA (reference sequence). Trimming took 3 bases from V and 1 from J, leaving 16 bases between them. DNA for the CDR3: TGCAGTGCTAGTATCGAGTTCAGCGTAAGCAATCAGCCCCAGCATTTT. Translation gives CSASIEFSVSNQPQHF.

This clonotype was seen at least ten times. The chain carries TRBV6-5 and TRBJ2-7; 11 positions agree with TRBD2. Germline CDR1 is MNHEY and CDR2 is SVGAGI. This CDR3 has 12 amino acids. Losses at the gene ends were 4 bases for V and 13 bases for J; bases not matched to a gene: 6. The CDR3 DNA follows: TGTGCCAGCAGTTCGCGGACTAGCGGGCTTTACTTC. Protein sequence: CASSSRTSGLYF.

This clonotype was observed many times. The CDR3 here is CASSPVGSGSSGELFF. Here the CDR3 DNA reads TGTGCCAGCTCACCAGTTGGTAGCGGGAGTTCCGGGGAGCTGTTTTTT. The J gene is TRBJ2-2, the V gene TRBV18; TRBD2 matches at 9 bases. This CDR3 contains 16 residues. The V and J ends lost 2 bases and 6 bases, in that order; junction bases with no gene match: 7. Looked up from germline, CDR1 is KGHSH and CDR2 is LQKENI.

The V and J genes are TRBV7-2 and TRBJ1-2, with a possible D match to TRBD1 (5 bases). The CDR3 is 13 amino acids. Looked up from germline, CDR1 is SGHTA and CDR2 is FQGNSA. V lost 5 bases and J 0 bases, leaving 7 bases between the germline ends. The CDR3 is CASSRTPNYGYTF. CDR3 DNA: TGTGCCAGCAGCAGGACACCTAACTATGGCTACACCTTC.

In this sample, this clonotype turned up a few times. CDR3 sequence (DNA): TGTGCCAGCAGCTTAGGGCAGTCAAACAATCAGCCCCAGCATTTT. This codes for CASSLGQSNNQPQHF. V gene TRBV11-2 combines with J gene TRBJ1-5; D gene uncertain. The germline gives CDR1 SGHAT, CDR2 FQNNGV. CDR3 size: 15 residues. V lost 1 base and J 3 bases, leaving 10 bases between the germline ends.

DNA for the CDR3: TGTGCCATCAGTGAAGGTTTAGCTAGGGATGAGCAGTTCTTC. Residues: CAISEGLARDEQFF. This rearrangement joins TRBV10-3 to TRBJ2-1; D remains ambiguous. The CDR3 runs to 14 residues. In germline, CDR1 is ENHRY, CDR2 SYGVKD. V lost 3 bases to trimming and J lost 8 bases, with 14 bases between them.